The rows below give T cell receptor beta chains drawn from one sample of a study of blood T cell repertoires in COVID-19. Measured with immunoSEQ multiplex PCR; TCRdb has only the in-frame clones, and not every one. The data show roughly 280,000 clones, about 85% seen once. Input material: PBMCs or T cells enriched from blood (not recorded which). The origin of the receptors is a woman aged 45 to 65 who had recovered from COVID-19. CDR3s include the opening cysteine and the closing phenylalanine or tryptophan.

cdr3_length j_call v_call cdr3_aa
14 TRBJ1-5 TRBV2 CASSDQRTNQPQHF
17 TRBJ2-3 TRBV7-2 CASSLVVTTGITDTQYF
15 TRBJ1-5 TRBV6-5 CASKDRSYSNQPQHF
14 TRBJ1-1 TRBV19 CASKDRGTYTEAFF
16 TRBJ1-5 TRBV7-2 CASSSRTDRGSQPQHF
14 TRBJ2-1 TRBV19 CASASGATYNEQFF
14 TRBJ2-1 TRBV11-3 CASSDPGLGFEQFF
17 TRBJ2-7 TRBV4-2 CASSQDGMGGPAYEQYF
14 TRBJ2-1 TRBV11-2 CASSRSGIYNEQFF
22 TRBJ2-1 TRBV5-1 CASSLGVKVAGDTGGSYNEQFF
15 TRBJ1-1 TRBV14 CASSQEGRMNTEAFF
13 TRBJ2-3 TRBV12-5 CASGLVGTDTQYF
19 TRBJ2-7 TRBV11-2 CASSLVLRWAGQGDYEQYF
15 TRBJ1-1 TRBV12-5 CASGFATGVNTEAFF
15 TRBJ2-7 TRBV7-2 CASSLGLAGVSEQYF
14 TRBJ1-3 TRBV2 CASSENRAGNTIYF
15 TRBJ2-7 TRBV7-3 CASSLVGLAGVQQYF
10 TRBJ1-2 TRBV20-1 CSASQGGYTF
15 TRBJ1-5 TRBV7-3 CASSLGQGGWQPQHF
14 TRBJ2-7 TRBV28 CASTTGLRSYEQYF
13 TRBJ2-7 TRBV18 CASSPGVSYEQYF
13 TRBJ1-3 TRBV9 CASSVDQGNTIYF
12 TRBJ2-7 TRBV7-2 CASSLSPYEQYF
15 TRBJ1-5 TRBV28 CASSLPGMGNQPQHF
13 TRBJ1-1 TRBV2 CASSDRGEGEAFF
13 TRBJ2-7 TRBV28 CASLTPSSYEQYF
16 TRBJ2-2 TRBV9 CASSRTGGAYTGELFF
14 TRBJ2-2 TRBV4-3 CASSDRANTGELFF
16 TRBJ1-1 TRBV6-5 CASSYGTGGARTEAFF
15 TRBJ1-6 TRBV2 CASSVRDRGGSPLHF
15 TRBJ2-1 TRBV6-2/TRBV6-3 CASSSPSGIYNEQFF
19 TRBJ2-1 TRBV5-1 CASSSLPTSGGILYNEQFF
13 TRBJ2-1 TRBV29-1 CSARDRDYNEQFF
14 TRBJ2-2 TRBV7-2 CASSLKWSTGELFF
16 TRBJ2-7 TRBV5-1 CASSLSSRDLGYEQYF